A selection of T cell receptor beta chains follows, all from one sample in a study of control samples from healthy donors and cancer patients. Profiled with immunoSEQ multiplex PCR; TCRdb holds only in-frame clones, not every one. The sample lists 260,000 or so clones, roughly 87% occurring once. The sequenced material came from PBMCs. The receptors derive from a woman aged 55-70 years with lung cancer. Both conserved end residues are part of each CDR3. Fields, in order: D gene, J gene, V gene, clone size, CDR3 protein, CDR3 DNA. D genes are given only for firm matches. Expanded clones get a size class; other rows say once, few or many, or leave the size out.

D gene: NA
J gene: TRBJ1-2
V gene: TRBV7-3
clone size: NA
CDR3 protein: CASSLGTGGFTF
CDR3 DNA: TGTGCCAGCAGCTTAGGGACGGGGGGTTTCACCTTC

D gene: NA
J gene: TRBJ1-5
V gene: TRBV18
clone size: NA
CDR3 protein: CASSPPGGGSNQPQHF
CDR3 DNA: TGTGCCAGCTCACCACCGGGTGGTGGTAGCAATCAGCCCCAGCATTTT

D gene: TRBD2
J gene: TRBJ2-5
V gene: TRBV6-2/TRBV6-3
clone size: NA
CDR3 protein: CASSLTPGLAKETQYF
CDR3 DNA: TGTGCCAGCAGTTTAACCCCGGGACTAGCGAAAGAGACCCAGTACTTC

D gene: TRBD2
J gene: TRBJ2-1
V gene: TRBV7-9
clone size: NA
CDR3 protein: CASSLTSGYYNEQFF
CDR3 DNA: TGTGCCAGCAGCTTAACTAGCGGGTATTACAATGAGCAGTTCTTC

D gene: TRBD2
J gene: TRBJ2-1
V gene: TRBV9
clone size: NA
CDR3 protein: CASSVEGGPNEQFF
CDR3 DNA: TGTGCCAGCAGCGTAGAGGGAGGGCCGAATGAGCAGTTCTTC

D gene: TRBD1
J gene: TRBJ2-5
V gene: TRBV7-7
clone size: few
CDR3 protein: CASSSGQGAGETQYF
CDR3 DNA: TGTGCTAGCAGCTCGGGACAGGGGGCGGGGGAGACCCAGTACTTC

D gene: NA
J gene: TRBJ2-5
V gene: TRBV6-2/TRBV6-3
clone size: NA
CDR3 protein: CASSSFGDSKETQYF
CDR3 DNA: TGTGCCAGCAGTTCATTCGGGGACTCAAAAGAGACCCAGTACTTC

D gene: NA
J gene: TRBJ2-3
V gene: TRBV28
clone size: NA
CDR3 protein: CASSLPLFPAGDSTDTQYF
CDR3 DNA: TGTGCCAGCAGTTTACCCTTATTCCCGGCAGGTGATAGCACAGATACGCAGTATTTT

D gene: TRBD2
J gene: TRBJ2-7
V gene: TRBV13
clone size: NA
CDR3 protein: CASSPSGGARGEQYF
CDR3 DNA: TGTGCCAGCAGCCCTAGCGGGGGGGCAAGAGGCGAGCAGTACTTC

D gene: NA
J gene: TRBJ2-1
V gene: TRBV2
clone size: NA
CDR3 protein: CASSRPGANEQFF
CDR3 DNA: TGTGCCAGCAGTCGCCCAGGGGCCAATGAGCAGTTCTTC

D gene: TRBD2
J gene: TRBJ2-7
V gene: TRBV20-1
clone size: NA
CDR3 protein: CSASDGGSGGTYEQYF
CDR3 DNA: TGCAGTGCTAGTGACGGAGGTAGCGGGGGGACCTACGAGCAGTACTTC

D gene: TRBD2
J gene: TRBJ2-3
V gene: TRBV30
clone size: NA
CDR3 protein: CASELAGGPADTQYF
CDR3 DNA: TGTGCCTCTGAGCTGGCGGGAGGGCCCGCAGATACGCAGTATTTT

D gene: NA
J gene: TRBJ2-2
V gene: TRBV30
clone size: few
CDR3 protein: CAWSVNTGELFF
CDR3 DNA: TGTGCCTGGAGTGTAAACACCGGGGAGCTGTTTTTT

D gene: NA
J gene: TRBJ1-1
V gene: TRBV5-1
clone size: NA
CDR3 protein: CASSLEGTYTEAFF
CDR3 DNA: TGCGCCAGCAGCTTAGAGGGGACCTACACTGAAGCTTTCTTT

D gene: NA
J gene: TRBJ1-5
V gene: TRBV30
clone size: NA
CDR3 protein: CAWSPQPNQPQHF
CDR3 DNA: TGTGCCTGGAGTCCCCAGCCTAATCAGCCCCAGCATTTT

D gene: NA
J gene: TRBJ1-6
V gene: TRBV3-1/TRBV3-2
clone size: NA
CDR3 protein: CASSQDRGGPESPLHF
CDR3 DNA: TGTGCCAGCAGCCAAGATCGGGGCGGCCCTGAGTCACCCCTCCACTTT

D gene: NA
J gene: TRBJ1-2
V gene: TRBV27
clone size: many
CDR3 protein: CASSLTGNGYTF
CDR3 DNA: TGTGCCAGCAGTCTGACGGGTAATGGCTACACCTTC

D gene: TRBD2
J gene: TRBJ2-2
V gene: TRBV4-1
clone size: few
CDR3 protein: CASSPGTRNGELFF
CDR3 DNA: TGCGCCAGCAGCCCCGGGACTAGAAACGGGGAGCTGTTTTTT

D gene: TRBD1
J gene: TRBJ1-1
V gene: TRBV18
clone size: once
CDR3 protein: CASSRGQGALNTEAFF
CDR3 DNA: TGTGCCAGCTCACGGGGACAGGGGGCTTTGAACACTGAAGCTTTCTTT

D gene: TRBD1
J gene: TRBJ1-6
V gene: TRBV5-1
clone size: NA
CDR3 protein: CASSSLPGQENSPLHF
CDR3 DNA: TGCGCCAGCAGCTCTCTCCCGGGACAGGAAAATTCACCCCTCCACTTT

D gene: TRBD2
J gene: TRBJ2-1
V gene: TRBV4-2
clone size: NA
CDR3 protein: CASSQGGRSLLDEQFF
CDR3 DNA: TGTGCCAGCAGCCAGGGCGGGAGATCCCTGTTGGATGAGCAGTTCTTC

D gene: TRBD1
J gene: TRBJ2-3
V gene: TRBV11-2
clone size: NA
CDR3 protein: CATQGVTDTQYF
CDR3 DNA: TGTGCCACACAGGGGGTTACAGATACGCAGTATTTT

D gene: NA
J gene: TRBJ1-1
V gene: TRBV3-1/TRBV3-2
clone size: NA
CDR3 protein: CASSQRGLGTEAFF
CDR3 DNA: TGTGCCAGCAGCCAACGGGGTCTGGGCACTGAAGCTTTCTTT

D gene: NA
J gene: TRBJ2-5
V gene: TRBV4-1
clone size: once
CDR3 protein: CASSQGWGDRQETQYF
CDR3 DNA: TGCGCCAGCAGCCAAGGTTGGGGGGACCGGCAAGAGACCCAGTACTTC

D gene: NA
J gene: TRBJ2-5
V gene: TRBV9
clone size: NA
CDR3 protein: CASSARDGETQYF
CDR3 DNA: TGTGCCAGCAGCGCCCGGGACGGAGAGACCCAGTACTTC

D gene: TRBD1
J gene: TRBJ1-1
V gene: TRBV7-8
clone size: NA
CDR3 protein: CASSFPGQGGLWATEAFF
CDR3 DNA: TGTGCCAGCAGCTTTCCGGGACAGGGGGGACTTTGGGCCACTGAAGCTTTCTTT

D gene: NA
J gene: TRBJ1-5
V gene: TRBV12-3/TRBV12-4
clone size: NA
CDR3 protein: CASSLNAQPQHF
CDR3 DNA: TGTGCCAGCAGTTTAAACGCTCAGCCCCAGCATTTT

D gene: NA
J gene: TRBJ2-7
V gene: TRBV9
clone size: NA
CDR3 protein: CASSVGRVGGEQYF
CDR3 DNA: TGTGCCAGCAGCGTAGGCAGGGTGGGGGGCGAGCAGTACTTC

D gene: NA
J gene: TRBJ1-2
V gene: TRBV5-1
clone size: NA
CDR3 protein: CASSLTGSAYGYTF
CDR3 DNA: TGCGCCAGCAGCTTGACAGGGTCTGCTTATGGCTACACCTTC

D gene: TRBD1
J gene: TRBJ1-5
V gene: TRBV19
clone size: NA
CDR3 protein: CASSTQGQVGNQPQHF
CDR3 DNA: TGTGCCAGTAGTACCCAGGGACAGGTCGGCAATCAGCCCCAGCATTTT

D gene: TRBD2
J gene: TRBJ2-2
V gene: TRBV10-3
clone size: NA
CDR3 protein: CAITSGTSGITGELFF
CDR3 DNA: TGTGCCATCACCTCCGGGACTAGCGGTATCACCGGGGAGCTGTTTTTT

D gene: TRBD2
J gene: TRBJ2-7
V gene: TRBV29-1
clone size: NA
CDR3 protein: CSGGEGVSYEQYF
CDR3 DNA: TGCAGCGGTGGGGAGGGAGTCTCCTACGAGCAGTACTTC

D gene: NA
J gene: TRBJ2-7
V gene: TRBV10-3
clone size: NA
CDR3 protein: CAISARRTDTAEQYF
CDR3 DNA: TGTGCCATCAGTGCGAGGAGGACAGACACGGCCGAGCAGTACTTC

D gene: NA
J gene: TRBJ2-3
V gene: TRBV27
clone size: NA
CDR3 protein: CASSSTLFADTQYF
CDR3 DNA: TGTGCCAGCAGTTCCACATTATTCGCAGATACGCAGTATTTT

D gene: TRBD1
J gene: TRBJ2-5
V gene: TRBV5-1
clone size: NA
CDR3 protein: CASSIGTGGTETQYF
CDR3 DNA: TGCGCCAGCAGCATAGGGACAGGGGGTACGGAGACCCAGTACTTC

D gene: NA
J gene: TRBJ2-7
V gene: TRBV20-1
clone size: NA
CDR3 protein: CSAPQIAEQYF
CDR3 DNA: TGCAGTGCCCCGCAGATCGCCGAGCAGTACTTC

D gene: NA
J gene: TRBJ1-4
V gene: TRBV6-5
clone size: few
CDR3 protein: CASLHDQIGAKLFF
CDR3 DNA: TGTGCCAGCCTCCACGACCAAATTGGTGCAAAACTGTTTTTT

D gene: NA
J gene: TRBJ2-3
V gene: TRBV6-5
clone size: NA
CDR3 protein: CASSYGGLSTDTQYF
CDR3 DNA: TGTGCCAGCAGTTATGGGGGTCTCAGCACAGATACGCAGTATTTT

D gene: TRBD1
J gene: TRBJ2-7
V gene: TRBV7-2
clone size: NA
CDR3 protein: CASSSGQGDYEQYF
CDR3 DNA: TGTGCCAGCAGCTCGGGACAGGGAGACTACGAGCAGTACTTC

D gene: TRBD2
J gene: TRBJ2-3
V gene: TRBV19
clone size: NA
CDR3 protein: CASSNTVSGTTQYF
CDR3 DNA: TGTGCCAGTAGTAATACGGTTAGCGGGACCACGCAGTATTTT

D gene: TRBD2
J gene: TRBJ2-1
V gene: TRBV2
clone size: NA
CDR3 protein: CASSATGGVQFF
CDR3 DNA: TGTGCCAGCAGCGCGACGGGGGGAGTGCAGTTCTTC

D gene: NA
J gene: TRBJ2-7
V gene: TRBV4-1
clone size: NA
CDR3 protein: CASSHPPQGTYEQYF
CDR3 DNA: TGCGCCAGCAGCCATCCTCCGCAGGGGACCTACGAGCAGTACTTC

D gene: TRBD1
J gene: TRBJ2-7
V gene: TRBV27
clone size: NA
CDR3 protein: CASARQGTSAVEQYF
CDR3 DNA: TGTGCCAGCGCGCGACAGGGGACGTCGGCGGTCGAGCAGTACTTC

D gene: NA
J gene: TRBJ1-1
V gene: TRBV13
clone size: NA
CDR3 protein: CASSLSGGAEAFF
CDR3 DNA: TGTGCCAGCAGCTTATCTGGGGGCGCTGAAGCTTTCTTT

D gene: TRBD2
J gene: TRBJ2-7
V gene: TRBV18
clone size: NA
CDR3 protein: CASSPGLAGAIAAGEQYF
CDR3 DNA: TGTGCCAGCTCACCGGGACTAGCGGGGGCCATCGCTGCGGGCGAGCAGTACTTC

D gene: NA
J gene: TRBJ1-6
V gene: TRBV2
clone size: NA
CDR3 protein: CASSVTGANSPLHF
CDR3 DNA: TGTGCCAGCAGTGTTACAGGAGCTAATTCACCCCTCCACTTT